Listed below are T cell receptor beta chains from one sample, sequenced in a study of shared clonotypes between healthy human individuals. Produced via immunoSEQ multiplex PCR; TCRdb's table is partial and in-frame only. Of about 1.9 million clones in the sample, roughly 95% were seen once. Sequencing was carried out using naive CD8+ T cells from PBMCs. The source of these receptors is a man between 18 and 29 years old in good health. Some clones in this sample may be carry-over from other donors' samples. The CDR3 runs from the conserved cysteine through the conserved F or W. D genes are given only for firm matches. A clone size is listed for some rows: how often the clone was seen (once, few, many), or a class if it is expanded.

D gene: .; J gene: TRBJ1-1; V gene: TRBV19; clone size: few; CDR3 protein: CASSISSPEAFF; CDR3 DNA: TGTGCCAGTAGTATCAGCAGCCCTGAAGCTTTCTTT
D gene: TRBD1; J gene: TRBJ2-7; V gene: TRBV13; clone size: .; CDR3 protein: CASSPGTDYEQYF; CDR3 DNA: TGTGCCAGCAGCCCGGGGACAGACTACGAGCAGTACTTC
D gene: TRBD1; J gene: TRBJ2-2; V gene: TRBV13; clone size: .; CDR3 protein: CASSLGSTGPGELFF; CDR3 DNA: TGTGCCAGCAGCTTAGGCTCGACAGGGCCCGGGGAGCTGTTTTTT
D gene: TRBD2; J gene: TRBJ2-1; V gene: TRBV4-3; clone size: .; CDR3 protein: CASSPSVKAGAPYNEQFF; CDR3 DNA: TGCGCCAGCAGCCCCTCAGTCAAAGCGGGAGCCCCCTACAATGAGCAGTTCTTC
D gene: TRBD2; J gene: TRBJ2-2; V gene: TRBV28; clone size: .; CDR3 protein: CASRGLAGFTGELFF; CDR3 DNA: TGTGCCAGCAGGGGACTAGCGGGTTTCACCGGGGAGCTGTTTTTT
D gene: TRBD2; J gene: TRBJ2-1; V gene: TRBV4-2; clone size: .; CDR3 protein: CASSQDRPSGSYEQFF; CDR3 DNA: TGTGCCAGCAGCCAAGATCGGCCTAGCGGGAGCTATGAGCAGTTCTTC
D gene: TRBD2; J gene: TRBJ2-3; V gene: TRBV7-2; clone size: .; CDR3 protein: CASGAVREGRRLGQYF; CDR3 DNA: TGTGCCAGCGGCGCGGTGCGGGAGGGCCGCAGACTAGGGCAGTATTTT
D gene: .; J gene: TRBJ1-5; V gene: TRBV28; clone size: .; CDR3 protein: CASSSIDRYSNQPQHF; CDR3 DNA: TGTGCCAGCAGTTCAATCGACAGGTATAGCAATCAGCCCCAGCATTTT
D gene: TRBD2; J gene: TRBJ2-1; V gene: TRBV2; clone size: .; CDR3 protein: CASSGLAGVQFEQFF; CDR3 DNA: TGTGCCAGCAGTGGACTAGCGGGAGTCCAATTTGAGCAGTTCTTC
D gene: .; J gene: TRBJ2-7; V gene: TRBV4-1; clone size: .; CDR3 protein: CASSQGRDYYEQYF; CDR3 DNA: TGCGCCAGCAGCCAAGGGCGGGATTACTACGAGCAGTACTTC
D gene: TRBD2; J gene: TRBJ2-7; V gene: TRBV9; clone size: .; CDR3 protein: CASAGVNYPTPTYEQYF; CDR3 DNA: TGTGCCAGCGCGGGGGTAAATTATCCTACCCCGACCTACGAGCAGTACTTC
D gene: .; J gene: TRBJ1-1; V gene: TRBV19; clone size: .; CDR3 protein: CASSNGMNTEAFF; CDR3 DNA: TGTGCCAGTAGTAATGGCATGAACACTGAAGCTTTCTTT
D gene: TRBD2; J gene: TRBJ2-7; V gene: TRBV6-5; clone size: once; CDR3 protein: CASSYLAGPYEQYF; CDR3 DNA: TGTGCCAGCAGTTACTTAGCGGGGCCCTACGAGCAGTACTTC
D gene: .; J gene: TRBJ2-3; V gene: TRBV28; clone size: .; CDR3 protein: CASAPLGAGRNTDTQYF; CDR3 DNA: TGTGCCAGCGCACCCCTGGGGGCGGGACGTAACACAGATACGCAGTATTTT
D gene: .; J gene: TRBJ2-5; V gene: TRBV7-8; clone size: .; CDR3 protein: CASSRTPVGETQYF; CDR3 DNA: TGTGCCAGCAGCCGCACACCGGTGGGAGAGACCCAGTACTTC
D gene: .; J gene: TRBJ2-1; V gene: TRBV2; clone size: .; CDR3 protein: CASSDGSYNEQFF; CDR3 DNA: TGTGCCAGCAGTGACGGGAGTTACAATGAGCAGTTCTTC
D gene: .; J gene: TRBJ2-1; V gene: TRBV15; clone size: .; CDR3 protein: CATSRVLGNEQFF; CDR3 DNA: TGTGCCACCAGCAGAGTTTTGGGCAATGAGCAGTTCTTC
D gene: .; J gene: TRBJ2-1; V gene: TRBV7-9; clone size: .; CDR3 protein: CASSLATAGSSYNEQFF; CDR3 DNA: TGTGCCAGCAGCTTAGCAACGGCAGGGAGCTCCTACAATGAGCAGTTCTTC
D gene: .; J gene: TRBJ2-7; V gene: TRBV29-1; clone size: .; CDR3 protein: CSARMVASYEQYF; CDR3 DNA: TGCAGCGCGAGAATGGTCGCCTCCTACGAGCAGTACTTC
D gene: .; J gene: TRBJ1-1; V gene: TRBV19; clone size: .; CDR3 protein: CASTEDALPWGDTEAFF; CDR3 DNA: TGTGCCAGTACGGAGGACGCCTTACCCTGGGGGGACACTGAAGCTTTCTTT
D gene: .; J gene: TRBJ2-1; V gene: TRBV6-4; clone size: once; CDR3 protein: CASIGRRSSYNEQFF; CDR3 DNA: TGTGCCAGCATCGGGCGTCGAAGCTCCTACAATGAGCAGTTCTTC
D gene: .; J gene: TRBJ1-3; V gene: TRBV7-2; clone size: .; CDR3 protein: CASSILPQGITGNTIYF; CDR3 DNA: TGTGCCAGCAGCATTTTACCGCAGGGGATAACTGGAAACACCATATATTTT
D gene: .; J gene: TRBJ2-5; V gene: TRBV7-9; clone size: .; CDR3 protein: CASRQGKETQYF; CDR3 DNA: TGTGCCAGCAGGCAGGGGAAAGAGACCCAGTACTTC
D gene: TRBD1; J gene: TRBJ1-1; V gene: TRBV4-1; clone size: .; CDR3 protein: CASSQGGQPNTEAFF; CDR3 DNA: TGCGCCAGCAGCCAGGGGGGACAGCCGAACACTGAAGCTTTCTTT
D gene: .; J gene: TRBJ2-7; V gene: TRBV10-3; clone size: .; CDR3 protein: CAISESVTYEQYF; CDR3 DNA: TGTGCCATCAGTGAGTCAGTAACTTACGAGCAGTACTTC
D gene: TRBD2; J gene: TRBJ2-1; V gene: TRBV7-8; clone size: .; CDR3 protein: CASSSGLAAYNEQFF; CDR3 DNA: TGTGCCAGCAGCTCCGGACTAGCGGCCTACAATGAGCAGTTCTTC
D gene: .; J gene: TRBJ2-3; V gene: TRBV9; clone size: once; CDR3 protein: CASNDPRLREGPDTQYF; CDR3 DNA: TGTGCCAGCAACGACCCGCGCCTCCGAGAGGGGCCAGATACGCAGTATTTT